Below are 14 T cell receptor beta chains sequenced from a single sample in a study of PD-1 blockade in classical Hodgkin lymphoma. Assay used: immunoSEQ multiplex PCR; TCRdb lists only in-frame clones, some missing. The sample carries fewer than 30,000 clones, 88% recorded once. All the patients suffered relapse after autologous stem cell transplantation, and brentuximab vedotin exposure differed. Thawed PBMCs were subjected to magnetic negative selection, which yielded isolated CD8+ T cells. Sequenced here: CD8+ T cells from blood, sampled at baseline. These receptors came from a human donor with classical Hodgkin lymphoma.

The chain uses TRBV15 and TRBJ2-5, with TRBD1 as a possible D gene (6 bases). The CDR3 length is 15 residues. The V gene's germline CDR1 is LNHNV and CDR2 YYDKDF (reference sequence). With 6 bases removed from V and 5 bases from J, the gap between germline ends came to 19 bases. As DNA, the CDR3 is TGTGCCACCAGGGTTAATCTTAAAAGGGGGGAGACCCAGTACTTC. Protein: CATRVNLKRGETQYF.

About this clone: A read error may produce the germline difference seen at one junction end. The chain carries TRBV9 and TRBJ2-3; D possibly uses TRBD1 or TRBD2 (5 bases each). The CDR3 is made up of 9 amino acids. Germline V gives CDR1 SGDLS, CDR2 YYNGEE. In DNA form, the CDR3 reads TGTGCCAGCAGCGTACGGGGCGATTTT. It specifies CASSVRGDF.

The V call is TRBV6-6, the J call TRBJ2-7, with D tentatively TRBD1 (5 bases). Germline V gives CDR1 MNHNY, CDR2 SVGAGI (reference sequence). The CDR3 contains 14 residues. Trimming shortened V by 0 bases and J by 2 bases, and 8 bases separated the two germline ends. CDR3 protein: CASSYSDRTYEQYF. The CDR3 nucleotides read TGTGCCAGCAGTTACTCAGACAGAACCTACGAGCAGTACTTC.

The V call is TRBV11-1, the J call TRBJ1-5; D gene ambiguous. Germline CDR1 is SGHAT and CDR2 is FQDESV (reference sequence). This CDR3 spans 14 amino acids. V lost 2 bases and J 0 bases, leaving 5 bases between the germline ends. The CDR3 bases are TGTGCCAGCAGCTTATCAGATAGCAATCAGCCCCAGCATTTT. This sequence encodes CASSLSDSNQPQHF.

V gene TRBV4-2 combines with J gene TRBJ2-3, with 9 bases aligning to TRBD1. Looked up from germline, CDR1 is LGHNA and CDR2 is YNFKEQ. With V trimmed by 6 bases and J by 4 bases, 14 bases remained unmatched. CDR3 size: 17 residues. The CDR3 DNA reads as TGTGCCAGCAGAGTAAGGGGACAGGGTAACGTCGCAGATACGCAGTATTTT. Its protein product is CASRVRGQGNVADTQYF.

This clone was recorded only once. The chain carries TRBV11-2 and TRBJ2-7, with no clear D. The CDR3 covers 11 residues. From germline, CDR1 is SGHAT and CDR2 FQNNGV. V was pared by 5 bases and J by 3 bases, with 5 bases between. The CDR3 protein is CASSPHYEQYF. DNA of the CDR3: TGTGCCAGCAGCCCCCACTACGAGCAGTACTTC.

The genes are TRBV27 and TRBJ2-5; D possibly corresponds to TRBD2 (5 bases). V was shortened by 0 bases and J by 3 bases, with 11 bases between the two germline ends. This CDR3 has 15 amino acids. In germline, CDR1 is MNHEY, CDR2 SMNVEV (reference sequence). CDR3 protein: CASSLSETSKETQYF. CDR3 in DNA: TGTGCCAGCAGTTTATCGGAAACTAGTAAAGAGACCCAGTACTTC.

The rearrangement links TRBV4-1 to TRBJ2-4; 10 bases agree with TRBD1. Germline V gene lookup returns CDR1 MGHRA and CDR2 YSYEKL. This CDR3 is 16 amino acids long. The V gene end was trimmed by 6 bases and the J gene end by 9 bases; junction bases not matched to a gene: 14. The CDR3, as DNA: TGCGCCAGCAGACGCCTCGGGACAGGGGAACTAGGCATTCAGTACTTC. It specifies CASRRLGTGELGIQYF.

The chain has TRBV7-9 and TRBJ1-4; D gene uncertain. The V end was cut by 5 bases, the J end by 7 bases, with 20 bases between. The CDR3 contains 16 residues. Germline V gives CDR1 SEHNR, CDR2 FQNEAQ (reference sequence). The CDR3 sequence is CASSGGHGERGEKLFF. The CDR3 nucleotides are TGTGCCAGCAGCGGAGGTCACGGGGAACGGGGTGAAAAACTGTTTTTT. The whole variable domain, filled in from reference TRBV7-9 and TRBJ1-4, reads DTGVSQNPRHKITKRGQNVTFRCDPISEHNRLYWYRQTLGQGPEFLTYFQNEAQLEKSRLLSDRFSAERPKGSFSTLEIQRTEQGDSAMYLCASSGGHGERGEKLFFGSGTQLSVL.

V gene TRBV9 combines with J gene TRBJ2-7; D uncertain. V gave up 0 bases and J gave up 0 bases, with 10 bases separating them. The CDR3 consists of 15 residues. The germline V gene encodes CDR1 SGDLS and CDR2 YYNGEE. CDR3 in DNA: TGTGCCAGCAGCGTAGGCCCAGCATCCTCCTACGAGCAGTACTTC. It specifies CASSVGPASSYEQYF.

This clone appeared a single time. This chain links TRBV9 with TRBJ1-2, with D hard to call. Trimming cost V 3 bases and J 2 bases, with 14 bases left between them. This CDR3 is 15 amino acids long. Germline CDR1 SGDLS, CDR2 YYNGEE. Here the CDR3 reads CASSARITPNYGYTF. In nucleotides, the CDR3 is TGTGCCAGCAGCGCGCGCATAACCCCCAACTATGGCTACACCTTC.

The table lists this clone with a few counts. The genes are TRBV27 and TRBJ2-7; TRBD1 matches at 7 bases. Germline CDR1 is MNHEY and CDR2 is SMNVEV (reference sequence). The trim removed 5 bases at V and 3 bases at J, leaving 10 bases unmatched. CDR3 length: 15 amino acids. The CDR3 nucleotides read TGTGCCAGCAGTATGCGACAGGGCGAGAACTACGAGCAGTACTTC. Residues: CASSMRQGENYEQYF.

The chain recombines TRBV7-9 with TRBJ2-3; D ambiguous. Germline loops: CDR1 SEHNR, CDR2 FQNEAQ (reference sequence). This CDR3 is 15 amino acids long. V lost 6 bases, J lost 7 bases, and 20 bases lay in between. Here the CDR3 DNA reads TGTGCCAGCAGACCCCCAGACCTTAGATTCAATACGCAGTATTTT. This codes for CASRPPDLRFNTQYF. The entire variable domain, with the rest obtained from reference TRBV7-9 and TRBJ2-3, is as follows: DTGVSQNPRHKITKRGQNVTFRCDPISEHNRLYWYRQTLGQGPEFLTYFQNEAQLEKSRLLSDRFSAERPKGSFSTLEIQRTEQGDSAMYLCASRPPDLRFNTQYFGPGTRLTVL.

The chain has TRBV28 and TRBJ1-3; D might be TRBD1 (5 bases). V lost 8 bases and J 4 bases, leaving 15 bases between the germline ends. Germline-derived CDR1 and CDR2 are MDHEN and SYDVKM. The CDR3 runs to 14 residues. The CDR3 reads CASERPGTGNTIYF. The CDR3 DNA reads TGTGCCAGCGAAAGACCAGGGACCGGAAACACCATATATTTT.